These 19 T cell receptor beta chains were all obtained from the same sample, sequenced in a study of blood T cell repertoires in COVID-19. TCRdb keeps only in-frame clones here, not all; method: immunoSEQ multiplex PCR. In the table there are approximately 400,000 clones, roughly 90% of which are singletons. The sample consisted of peripheral blood. The receptors originated from a man between 40 and 49 years old with acute or convalescent COVID-19.

The chain joins TRBV7-2 to TRBJ1-1; D is ambiguous. Trimming took off 2 bases at V and 4 bases at J, with 5 bases between the two ends. This CDR3 region has 12 residues. The germline gives CDR1 SGHTA, CDR2 FQGNSA. CDR3 bases: TGTGCCAGCAGCTTAATACTCACTGAAGCTTTCTTT. Amino acid sequence: CASSLILTEAFF.

This clone was counted a few times. The chain has TRBV27 and TRBJ2-1, with D perhaps matching TRBD1 (8 bases). Trimming pared 5 bases from V and 8 bases from J, leaving 19 bases between. Looked up from germline, CDR1 is MNHEY and CDR2 is SMNVEV (reference sequence). This CDR3 region has 15 residues. The DNA of the CDR3 is TGTGCCAGCAGTGACAGGGGTGGGAGGGTTGATGAGCAGTTCTTC. Amino acids: CASSDRGGRVDEQFF.

V and J are TRBV19 and TRBJ2-5; 9 positions agree with TRBD2. V trimming: 3 bases; J trimming: 5 bases; junction bases outside the gene matches: 4. The CDR3 loop spans 14 amino acids. Germline CDR1 is LNHDA and CDR2 is SQIVND (reference sequence). For the CDR3, the DNA is TGTGCCAGTAGTATTCGGGCGGGAGGGGAGACCCAGTACTTC. Its protein is CASSIRAGGETQYF.

The chain employs TRBV7-8 and TRBJ1-5; 7 bases line up with TRBD1. V lost 4 bases, J lost 3 bases, and 6 bases stayed unmatched. The CDR3 covers 15 residues. Per the germline V gene, CDR1 is SGHVS and CDR2 is FQNEAQ. Written as DNA, the CDR3 is TGTGCCAGCAGCTCGGGACAGCTACTCAATCAGCCCCAGCATTTT. Translation gives CASSSGQLLNQPQHF.

V usage is TRBV2 and J usage is TRBJ1-2, with 9 bases aligning to TRBD1. Germline CDR1 and CDR2: SNHLY and FYNNEI. J gave up 4 bases and V 5 bases, and 14 bases lay outside the gene matches. CDR3 size: 17 residues. CDR3 loop: CASSYPGTGLVGYGYTF. CDR3 DNA sequence: TGTGCCAGCAGTTACCCCGGGACAGGGCTTGTCGGCTATGGCTACACCTTC.

In this sample, this clone turned up once. The rearrangement joins TRBV19 to TRBJ1-4; no firm D call. The V end was cut by 0 bases, the J end by 7 bases, with 12 bases between. From germline, CDR1 is LNHDA and CDR2 SQIVND (reference sequence). The CDR3 spans 15 residues. The CDR3 reads CASSIDRPEGEKLFF. DNA of the CDR3: TGTGCCAGTAGTATAGATCGGCCAGAGGGTGAAAAACTGTTTTTT.

J is TRBJ2-5 and V is TRBV12-5; weak D call: TRBD1 (6 bases). The germline V and J ends were trimmed by 6 bases and 5 bases, with 19 bases remaining between them. CDR1 is LGHNT and CDR2 is FRNRAP in the germline V gene. The CDR3 length is 15 residues. The CDR3 sequence is CASGSGQLGSETQYF. The CDR3 DNA follows: TGTGCTAGTGGGTCAGGACAGCTGGGGTCCGAGACCCAGTACTTC.

The chain carries TRBV4-1 and TRBJ1-2, with 8 bases fitting TRBD1. J was trimmed by 7 bases and V by 4 bases; bases with no gene match: 8. The germline CDR1 and CDR2 sequences are MGHRA and YSYEKL. The length of the CDR3 is 14 residues. CDR3 in amino acids: CASSPPRGLLGYTF. CDR3 sequence (DNA): TGCGCCAGCAGCCCACCCAGGGGGCTGCTTGGCTACACCTTC.

V and J are TRBV30 and TRBJ2-3; TRBD2 aligns across 7 bases. Germline V gene data show CDR1 as GTSNPN and CDR2 as SVGIG (reference sequence). The CDR3 has 14 amino acids. The junction had 4 bases not matched to a gene; V was cut back by 2 bases and J by 2 bases. CDR3: CAWSRSGHTDTQYF. The CDR3 DNA sequence: TGTGCCTGGAGTCGTAGCGGGCACACAGATACGCAGTATTTT. Full variable domain (remainder filled in from reference TRBV30 and TRBJ2-3): SQTIHQWPATLVQPVGSPLSLECTVEGTSNPNLYWYRQAAGRGLQLLFYSVGIGQISSEVPQNLSASRPQDRQFILSSKKLLLSDSGFYLCAWSRSGHTDTQYFGPGTRLTVL.

This chain connects TRBV6-5 to TRBJ2-3, with TRBD2 identical over 7 bases. The CDR3 sequence is 16 residues long. V was pared by 0 bases and J by 1 base, with 4 bases of the junction left unmatched. Germline loops: CDR1 MNHEY, CDR2 SVGAGI. CDR3 region: CASSYSMAGGTDTQYF. The CDR3, as DNA: TGTGCCAGCAGTTACTCGATGGCGGGGGGCACAGATACGCAGTATTTT.

V usage is TRBV7-2 and J usage is TRBJ1-2; 10 bases line up with TRBD1. This CDR3 contains 15 residues. In germline, CDR1 is SGHTA, CDR2 FQGNSA. Trimming at V came to 1 base and at J to 4 bases, leaving 3 bases not matched to a gene. DNA of the CDR3: TGTGCCAGCAGCTTAGATCGGGACAGGGGCTATGGCTACACCTTC. Amino acids: CASSLDRDRGYGYTF.

The rearrangement links TRBV4-1 to TRBJ2-1; TRBD2 agrees at 12 bases. Germline V gene sequence: CDR1 MGHRA, CDR2 YSYEKL. J was trimmed by 3 bases and V by 7 bases; bases with no gene match: 7. CDR3 length equals 16 residues. The CDR3 region is CASNRGLAGFYNEQFF. The CDR3 nucleotides are TGCGCCAGCAACCGAGGACTAGCGGGATTCTACAATGAGCAGTTCTTC.

This clone was seen more than once but under ten times. The V call is TRBV5-1, the J call TRBJ2-1; 7 bases line up with TRBD2. Germline CDR1 and CDR2: SGHRS and YFSETQ. The CDR3 runs 17 residues. The J segment lost 0 bases and the V segment lost 0 bases, leaving 6 bases of the junction unmatched. CDR3 region: CASSLVYGGSSYNEQFF. DNA for the CDR3: TGCGCCAGCAGCTTGGTATATGGCGGGAGCTCCTACAATGAGCAGTTCTTC.

The J gene is TRBJ2-1, the V gene TRBV5-5, with TRBD2 identical over 11 bases. The V gene end was trimmed by 3 bases and the J gene end by 9 bases; junction bases not matched to a gene: 11. The CDR3 consists of 16 residues. Germline lookup yields CDR1 SGHKS and CDR2 YYEKEE (reference sequence). CDR3 sequence reads: CASSSPTSGVYVEQFF. The CDR3 coding sequence is TGTGCCAGCAGCTCCCCGACTAGCGGGGTGTATGTTGAGCAGTTCTTC.

CDR3 sequence reads: CASSGQGLSQYF. In DNA form, the CDR3 reads TGTGCCAGCAGCGGACAGGGTCTCAGTCAGTACTTC. The chain carries TRBV6-5 and TRBJ2-7; TRBD1 matches 8 bases. With V trimmed by 6 bases and J by 10 bases, 8 bases remained unmatched. Per germline, CDR1 MNHEY and CDR2 SVGAGI. The CDR3 is 12 residues long.

The rearrangement links TRBV24-1 to TRBJ2-3; 7 bases are a match to TRBD1. The V gene's germline CDR1 is KGHDR and CDR2 SFDVKD. The CDR3 covers 14 residues. With 5 bases clipped from V and 2 bases from J, the junction kept 3 bases outside the gene matches. CDR3 nucleotides: TGTGCCACCAGTGGGACAGGATACACAGATACGCAGTATTTT. As protein: CATSGTGYTDTQYF.

The rearrangement joins TRBV7-3 to TRBJ1-6, with TRBD1 matching over 9 bases. Germline values: CDR1 SGHTA, CDR2 FQGTGA. This CDR3 contains 16 residues. V dropped 0 bases and J dropped 7; count of bases not matched to a gene: 4. The CDR3 spells CASSLTTGGGNSPLHF. In DNA, the CDR3 is TGTGCCAGCAGCTTAACGACAGGGGGGGGAAATTCACCCCTCCACTTT.

The chain has TRBV21-1 and TRBJ2-3; the table assigns TRBD1, which was not confirmed against the DNA. TRBV21-1 is annotated as a pseudogene. The CDR3 contains 10 residues. DNA for the CDR3: TGTGCCAGCAGCACCCATACAGGGATTTTT. It yields the protein CASSTHTGIF.

V usage is TRBV7-2 and J usage is TRBJ1-2, with TRBD1 matching over 10 bases. The CDR3 consists of 16 residues. The germline V gene encodes CDR1 SGHTA and CDR2 FQGNSA. J was trimmed by 7 bases and V by 5 bases; bases with no gene match: 13. CDR3 coding DNA: TGTGCCAGCAGCCGGACTTCCGGGGACAGGGGAGGTGGCTACACCTTC. Its translation is CASSRTSGDRGGGYTF.